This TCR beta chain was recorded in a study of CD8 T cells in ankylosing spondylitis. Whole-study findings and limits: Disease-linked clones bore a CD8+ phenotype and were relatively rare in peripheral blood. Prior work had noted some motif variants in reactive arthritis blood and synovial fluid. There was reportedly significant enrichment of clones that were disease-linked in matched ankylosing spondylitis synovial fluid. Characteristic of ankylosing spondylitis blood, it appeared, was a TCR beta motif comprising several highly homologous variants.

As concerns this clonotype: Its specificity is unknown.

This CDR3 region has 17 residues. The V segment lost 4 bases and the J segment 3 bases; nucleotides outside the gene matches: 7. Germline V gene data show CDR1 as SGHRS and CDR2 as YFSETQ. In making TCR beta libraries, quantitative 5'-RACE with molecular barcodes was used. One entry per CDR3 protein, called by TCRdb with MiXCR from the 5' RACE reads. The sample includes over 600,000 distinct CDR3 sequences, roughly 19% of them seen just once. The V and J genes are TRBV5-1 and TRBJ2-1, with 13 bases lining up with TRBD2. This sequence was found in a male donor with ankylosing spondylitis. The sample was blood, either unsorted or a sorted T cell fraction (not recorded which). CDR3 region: CASSPLLAGGLYNEQFF. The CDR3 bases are TGCGCCAGCAGCCCGCTACTAGCGGGAGGGCTCTACAATGAGCAGTTCTTC.